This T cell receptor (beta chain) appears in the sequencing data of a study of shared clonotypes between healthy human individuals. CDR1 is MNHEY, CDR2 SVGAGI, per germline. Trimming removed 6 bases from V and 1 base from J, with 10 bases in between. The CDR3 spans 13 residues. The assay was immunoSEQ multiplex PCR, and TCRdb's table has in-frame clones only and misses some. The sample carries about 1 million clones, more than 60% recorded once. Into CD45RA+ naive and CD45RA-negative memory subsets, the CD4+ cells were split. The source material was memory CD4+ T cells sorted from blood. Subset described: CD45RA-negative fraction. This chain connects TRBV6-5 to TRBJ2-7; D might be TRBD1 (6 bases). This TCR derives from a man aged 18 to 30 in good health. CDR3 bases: TGTGCCAGCAGGGGCACAGGGTCCTACGAGCAGTACTTC. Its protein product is CASRGTGSYEQYF.